This record concerns one T cell receptor (beta chain) sequence. The data belong to a study of T cell repertoires in cytomegalovirus infection. The CDR3 is 14 amino acids. V was cut by 4 bases and J by 1 base, with 10 bases left in between. Germline V gene sequence: CDR1 LGHDT, CDR2 YNNKEL (reference sequence). Each CDR3 protein is one row after TCRdb ran MiXCR on the reads. This repertoire shows fewer than 400,000 distinct CDR3 sequences, over 15% found once; its top ten account for approximately 10%. The receptor comes from a human donor in good health (CMV status not recorded). Some clones in this sample may be carry-over from other donors' samples. Sequencing input: PBMCs. The rearrangement joins TRBV3-1 to TRBJ1-1; D unclear. The CDR3: CASSPSARNTEAFF. CDR3 coding DNA: TGTGCCAGCAGCCCCTCAGCGAGGAACACTGAAGCTTTCTTT.